This T cell receptor (beta chain) was recovered during a study of vaccination and CD4 T cells after COVID-19. Study information: Convalescent individuals numbered four females and six males, two being Hispanic. Stimulation of the cells used overlapping spike peptide pools from SARS-CoV-2 and from the common cold coronaviruses HCoV-NL63, HCoV-OC43 and HCoV-229E. Day 14 and days 161 to 241 post-vaccination were the sampling points for three convalescent patients.

This clonotype was found a few times. The antigen remains undetermined. Time point in this sample: late sampling 161 to 241 days after vaccination in a few convalescent patients. Treatment meaning: approximately 10-day PBMC culture with coronavirus spike peptide pools or control peptides (ViraFEST assay). After expanding antigen-specific T cells with peptide pools, ViraFEST sequenced their TCRs. Cultured CD4+ T cell DNA was sequenced using the Oncomine TCR Beta short-read assay. TCRdb fed the PCR reads into MiXCR, producing one record per CDR3 protein. The sample carries more than 25,000 distinct CDR3 sequences, 36% recorded once. The CDR3 totals 16 residues. CDR1 is MDHEN, CDR2 SYDVKM, per germline. V lost 1 base and J lost 2, with 9 bases in between.

The TCR originated in a human donor who had recovered from COVID-19. The chain employs TRBV28 and TRBJ2-6; D may match TRBD1 or TRBD2 (5 bases each). This specimen consisted of CD4+ T cells from blood, cultured in vitro, obtained about 7 months after SARS-CoV-2 vaccination. This chain's CDR3 is CASSLLRGAGANVLTF. CDR3 nucleotide sequence: TGTGCCAGCAGTTTATTGAGAGGGGCTGGGGCCAACGTCCTGACTTTC. The complete variable domain, with remaining parts taken from reference TRBV28 and TRBJ2-6, reads DVKVTQSSRYLVKRTGEKVFLECVQDMDHENMFWYRQDPGLGLRLIYFSYDVKMKEKGDIPEGYSVSREKKERFSLILESASTNQTSMYLCASSLLRGAGANVLTFGAGSRLTVL.